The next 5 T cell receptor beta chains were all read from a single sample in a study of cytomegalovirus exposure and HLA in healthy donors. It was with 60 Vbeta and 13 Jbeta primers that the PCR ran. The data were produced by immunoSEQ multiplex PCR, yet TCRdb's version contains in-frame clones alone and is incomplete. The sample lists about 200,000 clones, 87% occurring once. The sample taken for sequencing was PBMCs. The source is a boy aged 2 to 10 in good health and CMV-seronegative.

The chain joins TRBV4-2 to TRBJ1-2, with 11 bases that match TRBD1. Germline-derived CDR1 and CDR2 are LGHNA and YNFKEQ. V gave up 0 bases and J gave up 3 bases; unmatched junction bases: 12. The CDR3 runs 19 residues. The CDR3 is CASSQDIGTGGLVDYGYTF. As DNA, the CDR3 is TGTGCCAGCAGCCAAGATATCGGGACAGGGGGATTAGTCGACTATGGCTACACCTTC.

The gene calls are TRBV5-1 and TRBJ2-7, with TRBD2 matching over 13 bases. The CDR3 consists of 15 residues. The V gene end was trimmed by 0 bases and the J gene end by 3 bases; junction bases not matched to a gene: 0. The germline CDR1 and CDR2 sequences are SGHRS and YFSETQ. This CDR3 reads CASSLGLAGGYEQYF. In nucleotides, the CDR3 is TGCGCCAGCAGCTTGGGACTAGCGGGAGGCTACGAGCAGTACTTC.

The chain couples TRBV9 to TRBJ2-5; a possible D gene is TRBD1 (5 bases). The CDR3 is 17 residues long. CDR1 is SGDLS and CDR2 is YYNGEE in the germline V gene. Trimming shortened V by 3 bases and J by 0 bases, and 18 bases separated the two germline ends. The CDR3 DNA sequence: TGTGCCAGCAGCGACCCCAGGGCTAACAGGTACCAAGAGACCCAGTACTTC. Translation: CASSDPRANRYQETQYF. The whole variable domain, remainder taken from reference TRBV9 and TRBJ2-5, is DSGVTQTPKHLITATGQRVTLRCSPRSGDLSVYWYQQSLDQGLQFLIQYYNGEERAKGNILERFSAQQFPDLHSELNLSSLELGDSALYFCASSDPRANRYQETQYFGPGTRLLVL.

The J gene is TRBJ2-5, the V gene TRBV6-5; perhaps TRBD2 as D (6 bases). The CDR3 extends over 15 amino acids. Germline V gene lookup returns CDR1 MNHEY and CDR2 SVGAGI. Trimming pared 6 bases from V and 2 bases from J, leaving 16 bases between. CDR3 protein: CASRGGALPQETQYF. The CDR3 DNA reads TGTGCCAGCAGGGGGGGAGCATTACCGCAAGAGACCCAGTACTTC.

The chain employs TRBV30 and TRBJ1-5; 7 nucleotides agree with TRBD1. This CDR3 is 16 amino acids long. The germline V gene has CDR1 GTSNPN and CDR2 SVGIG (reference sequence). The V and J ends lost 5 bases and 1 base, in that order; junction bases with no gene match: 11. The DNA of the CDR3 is TGTGCCTGGCAGAACCGAGGGGGCGCGAGCAATCAGCCCCAGCATTTT. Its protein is CAWQNRGGASNQPQHF.